Detailed here is one T cell receptor (beta chain). In each PCR, synthetic TCR analog templates were spiked in. Produced via immunoSEQ multiplex PCR; TCRdb's table is partial and in-frame only. This repertoire shows about 84,000 clones, 82% found once; its top ten account for around a tenth. The data originate from a study of PD-L1 blockade in urothelial cancer. Study details: Median blood clonality was roughly 0.078, with around 77,000 unique TCRs.

J was trimmed by 3 bases and V by 5 bases; bases with no gene match: 12. The CDR3 length is 17 residues. In germline, CDR1 is PRHDT, CDR2 FYEKMQ (reference sequence). The receptor was derived from a man aged 65 to 85 with urothelial cancer. This chain connects TRBV13 to TRBJ2-1; 8 positions match TRBD1. This specimen consisted of PBMCs, obtained around atezolizumab (anti-PD-L1) treatment. CDR3 protein: CASSPPPGQVSYNEQFF. The CDR3 DNA reads TGTGCCAGCAGCCCCCCCCCGGGACAGGTTAGCTACAATGAGCAGTTCTTC.